Presented here are 9 T cell receptor beta chains from one specimen sequenced in a study of T cell repertoires in cytomegalovirus infection. Each CDR3 protein gets one entry after TCRdb re-called the reads with MiXCR. The table includes some 120,000 distinct CDR3 sequences, around a tenth detected once. For these receptors, no antigen is known. Specimen: PBMCs, sequenced either directly or after in vitro stimulation (not recorded which). Receptor source: a human donor in good health (CMV status not recorded). Some clones in this sample may be carry-over from other donors' samples.

V is TRBV13 and J is TRBJ2-3; D remains unclear. The CDR3 contains 16 residues. The germline CDR1 and CDR2 sequences are PRHDT and FYEKMQ (reference sequence). Trimming removed 1 base at V and 2 bases at J, with 13 bases between. The CDR3 nucleotides are TGTGCCAGCAGCTTAGAAGCCTTCTTAACCACAGATACGCAGTATTTT. This encodes CASSLEAFLTTDTQYF.

This clonotype was found many times. CDR3 sequence reads: CASSLGTGVQYGYTF. The DNA of the CDR3 is TGTGCCAGCAGCTTAGGGACAGGGGTTCAATATGGCTACACCTTC. V gene TRBV7-2 combines with J gene TRBJ1-2; 9 bases match TRBD1. Trimming removed 1 base from V and 5 bases from J; junction bases left unmatched: 5. Germline-derived CDR1 and CDR2 are SGHTA and FQGNSA. This CDR3 spans 15 amino acids.

This clonotype occurred a few times. The V gene is TRBV20-1, the J gene TRBJ2-3, with 13 nucleotides matching TRBD2. In germline, CDR1 is DFQATT, CDR2 SNEGSKA (reference sequence). V lost 0 bases and J lost 4; bases outside the gene matches: 10. There are 18 residues in the CDR3. The CDR3 DNA is TGCAGTGCTAGAGATCTGGGAGGACTAGCGGGAGCTCCAGATACGCAGTATTTT. It encodes CSARDLGGLAGAPDTQYF.

This clonotype was seen ten or more times. V usage is TRBV7-6 and J usage is TRBJ2-7; possible D gene TRBD2, 6 bases. The germline CDR1 and CDR2 sequences are SGHVS and FNYEAQ. The CDR3 is 15 amino acids. Trimming shortened V by 5 bases and J by 0 bases, and 14 bases separated the two germline ends. CDR3 sequence reads: CASSRRWGVSYEQYF. CDR3 coding DNA: TGTGCCAGCAGCCGGCGGTGGGGGGTCTCCTACGAGCAGTACTTC.

There are many counts of this clonotype. This chain joins TRBV6-2 or TRBV6-3 and TRBJ2-3; 8 nucleotides align to TRBD2. With V trimmed by 4 bases and J by 5 bases, 14 bases remained unmatched. The CDR3 spans 17 residues. CDR1 is MNHEY, CDR2 SVGEGT, per germline. The CDR3 spells CASSFSVVSGSGDTQYF. The CDR3 DNA follows: TGTGCCAGCAGTTTTAGTGTTGTGAGCGGGAGCGGAGATACGCAGTATTTT.

V usage is TRBV6-2 or TRBV6-3 and J usage is TRBJ1-5; D is unresolved. CDR3 length: 14 residues. Trimming stripped 6 bases from V and 3 bases from J, with 12 bases between. Germline V gene data show CDR1 as MNHEY and CDR2 as SVGEGT. The CDR3 bases are TGTGCCAGCAGAATGGATCGGACCAATCAGCCCCAGCATTTT. It codes for CASRMDRTNQPQHF.

This chain uses TRBV7-2 with TRBJ1-3; TRBD1 matches 7 bases. This CDR3 is built from 14 residues. J lost 1 base, V lost 7 bases, and 4 bases had no gene match. Germline lookup yields CDR1 SGHTA and CDR2 FQGNSA. CDR3 bases: TGTGCCAGCATCGCAGGGGGGTCTGGAAACACCATATATTTT. As protein: CASIAGGSGNTIYF.

The rearrangement links TRBV7-2 to TRBJ2-2, with 7 bases identical to TRBD2. Germline V gene sequence: CDR1 SGHTA, CDR2 FQGNSA. The ends lost 4 bases at V and 6 bases at J; junction bases unmatched: 2. The length of the CDR3 is 13 residues. CDR3 sequence reads: CASSSGLAGELFF. In DNA, the CDR3 is TGTGCCAGCAGCTCAGGACTAGCCGGGGAGCTGTTTTTT.

The chain employs TRBV5-5 and TRBJ2-5; 13 nucleotides line up with TRBD2. CDR3 size: 16 residues. The V and J ends lost 4 bases and 3 bases, in that order; junction bases with no gene match: 6. The V gene's germline CDR1 is SGHKS and CDR2 YYEKEE (reference sequence). The CDR3 sequence: CASSSGGTSGEETQYF. CDR3 sequence (DNA): TGTGCCAGCAGCAGCGGCGGGACTAGCGGGGAAGAGACCCAGTACTTC.